Each of the 10 T cell receptor beta chains below was sequenced from the same sample in a study of shared clonotypes between healthy human individuals. The method was immunoSEQ multiplex PCR; TCRdb's version includes in-frame clones alone and lacks a portion of them. Found here are around 2,000,000 clones, over 85% of them singletons; the top ten hold around 1.1%. As defined, naive CD8 cells were CD45RO-negative and positively selected for CCR7, with terminally differentiated effector memory CD45RA+ cells excluded. The source material was naive CD8+ T cells sorted from blood. These receptors originate from a man between 18 and 35 years old in good health.

This rearrangement joins TRBV2 to TRBJ2-7, with 10 bases identical to TRBD1. CDR3 length: 14 residues. J gave up 4 bases and V 7 bases, and 7 bases lay outside the gene matches. Germline lookup yields CDR1 SNHLY and CDR2 FYNNEI. CDR3 protein: CASMEDRGFYEQYF. The CDR3 coding sequence is TGTGCCAGCATGGAGGACAGGGGGTTTTACGAGCAGTACTTC.

V and J are TRBV5-4 and TRBJ2-3; D remains ambiguous. In germline, CDR1 is SGHNT, CDR2 YYREEE (reference sequence). The CDR3 consists of 14 residues. V was trimmed by 0 bases and J by 3 bases, leaving 8 bases between them. The CDR3, as DNA: TGTGCCAGCAGCTTGGTGTTCGGGACAGATACGCAGTATTTT. It codes for CASSLVFGTDTQYF.

This chain joins TRBV7-9 and TRBJ2-7; D gene unclear. The CDR3 is made up of 12 amino acids. The V end was cut by 4 bases, the J end by 2 bases, with 6 bases between. From germline, CDR1 is SEHNR and CDR2 FQNEAQ (reference sequence). The DNA for the CDR3 is TGTGCCAGCAGCTCAGCCCCCTACGAGCAGTACTTC. It encodes CASSSAPYEQYF.

This clone was recorded once. This could be a read error, since a much larger clone is one nucleotide away. The rearrangement links TRBV19 to TRBJ2-7; TRBD1 aligns across 7 bases. The CDR3 length is 13 residues. V gave up 5 bases and J gave up 2 bases; unmatched junction bases: 3. Germline lookup yields CDR1 LNHDA and CDR2 SQIVND (reference sequence). The CDR3 here is CASSYGTAYEQYF. In DNA, the CDR3 is TGTGCCAGTAGTTACGGGACAGCCTACGAGCAGTACTTC.

The chain employs TRBV15 and TRBJ1-6; unclear D gene. There are 14 residues in the CDR3. V gave up 7 bases and J gave up 7 bases, with 14 bases separating them. Germline lookup yields CDR1 LNHNV and CDR2 YYDKDF (reference sequence). CDR3 nucleotides: TGTGCCACCAAAAAGACGGGCGGAAATTCACCCCTCCACTTT. Translated: CATKKTGGNSPLHF.

This chain uses TRBV7-2 with TRBJ1-2; D remains unclear. Between the trimmed V and J ends, which lost 1 base and 4 bases, there was a span of 10 bases. Per germline, CDR1 SGHTA and CDR2 FQGNSA. The CDR3 contains 14 residues. Here the CDR3 reads CASSLDRGLYGYTF. The CDR3 nucleotides are TGTGCCAGCAGCTTAGACCGCGGTCTCTATGGCTACACCTTC. The full variable domain, its missing parts supplied by reference TRBV7-2 and TRBJ1-2, is GAGVSQSPSNKVTEKGKDVELRCDPISGHTALYWYRQSLGQGLEFLIYFQGNSAPDKSGLPSDRFSAERTGGSVSTLTIQRTQQEDSAVYLCASSLDRGLYGYTFGSGTRLTVV.

This chain joins TRBV5-6 and TRBJ2-7, with D possibly matching TRBD1 (6 bases). From germline, CDR1 is SGHDT and CDR2 YYEEEE. V lost 6 bases, J lost 4 bases, and 20 bases lay in between. The length of the CDR3 is 15 residues. CDR3 protein: CASTPSGAILYEQYF. CDR3 nucleotide sequence: TGTGCCAGCACCCCCTCAGGGGCCATATTATACGAGCAGTACTTC.

The chain recombines TRBV19 with TRBJ2-7, with 8 bases lining up with TRBD2. With 1 base clipped from V and 6 bases from J, the junction kept 5 bases outside the gene matches. The germline V gene has CDR1 LNHDA and CDR2 SQIVND (reference sequence). The CDR3 has 14 residues. DNA of the CDR3: TGTGCCAGTAGTATAGGACTAGCGCCTGTCGAGCAGTACTTC. It is translated as CASSIGLAPVEQYF.

This rearrangement joins TRBV30 to TRBJ2-5; TRBD1 might be the D (5 bases). This CDR3 has 13 residues. The germline gives CDR1 GTSNPN, CDR2 SVGIG (reference sequence). The V gene lost 0 bases and the J gene lost 0 bases, with 5 bases spanning the gap. The CDR3 loop is CAWSVDNQETQYF. The CDR3 nucleotides are TGTGCCTGGAGTGTGGACAACCAAGAGACCCAGTACTTC. Full variable domain (missing parts from reference TRBV30 and TRBJ2-5): SQTIHQWPATLVQPVGSPLSLECTVEGTSNPNLYWYRQAAGRGLQLLFYSVGIGQISSEVPQNLSASRPQDRQFILSSKKLLLSDSGFYLCAWSVDNQETQYFGPGTRLLVL.

The chain combines TRBV19 with TRBJ2-1, with D perhaps TRBD1 (5 bases). Trimming pared 2 bases from V and 3 bases from J, leaving 11 bases between. CDR1 LNHDA and CDR2 SQIVND come from the germline V gene (reference sequence). The CDR3 has 15 amino acids. The CDR3 DNA reads as TGTGCCAGTAGTATACAGGGCCGACTCTACAATGAGCAGTTCTTC. Protein: CASSIQGRLYNEQFF.